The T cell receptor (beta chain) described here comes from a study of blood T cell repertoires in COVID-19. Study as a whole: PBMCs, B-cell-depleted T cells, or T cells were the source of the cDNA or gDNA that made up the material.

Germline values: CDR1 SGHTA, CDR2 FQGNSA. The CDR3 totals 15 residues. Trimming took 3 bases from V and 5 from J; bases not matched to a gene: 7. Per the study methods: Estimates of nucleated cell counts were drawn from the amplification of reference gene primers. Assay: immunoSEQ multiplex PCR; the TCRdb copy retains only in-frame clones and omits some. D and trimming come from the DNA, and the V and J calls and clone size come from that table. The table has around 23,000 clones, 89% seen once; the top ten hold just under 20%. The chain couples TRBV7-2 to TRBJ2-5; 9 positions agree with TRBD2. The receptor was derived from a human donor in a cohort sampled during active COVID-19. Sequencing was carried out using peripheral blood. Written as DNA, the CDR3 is TGTGCCAGCAGCTTCCACGCGGGGGGGCAGGAGACCCAGTACTTC. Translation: CASSFHAGGQETQYF.